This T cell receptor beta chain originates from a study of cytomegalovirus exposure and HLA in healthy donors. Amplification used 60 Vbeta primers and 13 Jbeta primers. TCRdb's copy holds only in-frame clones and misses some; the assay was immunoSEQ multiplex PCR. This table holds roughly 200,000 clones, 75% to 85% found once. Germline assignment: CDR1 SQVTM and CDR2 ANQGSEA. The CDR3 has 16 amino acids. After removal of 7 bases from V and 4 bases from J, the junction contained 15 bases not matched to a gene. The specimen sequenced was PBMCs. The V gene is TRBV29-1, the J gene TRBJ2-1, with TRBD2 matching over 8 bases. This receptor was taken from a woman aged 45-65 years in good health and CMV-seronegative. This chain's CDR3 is CSGKGSGNILYNEQFF. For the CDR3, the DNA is TGCAGCGGTAAGGGTAGCGGGAACATCCTTTACAATGAGCAGTTCTTC.